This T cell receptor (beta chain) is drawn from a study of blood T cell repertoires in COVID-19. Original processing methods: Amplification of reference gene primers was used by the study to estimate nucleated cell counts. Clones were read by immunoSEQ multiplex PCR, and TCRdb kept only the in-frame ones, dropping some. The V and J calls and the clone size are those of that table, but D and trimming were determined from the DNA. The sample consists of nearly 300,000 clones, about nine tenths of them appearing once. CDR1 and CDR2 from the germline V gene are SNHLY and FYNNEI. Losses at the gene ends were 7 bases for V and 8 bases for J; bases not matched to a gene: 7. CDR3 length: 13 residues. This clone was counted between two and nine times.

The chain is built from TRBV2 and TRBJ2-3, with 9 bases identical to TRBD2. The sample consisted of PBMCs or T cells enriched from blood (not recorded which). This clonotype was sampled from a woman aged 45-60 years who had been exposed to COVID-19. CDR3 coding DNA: TGTGCCAGCACCGACCAACTAGCGGGTACGCAGTATTTT. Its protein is CASTDQLAGTQYF.